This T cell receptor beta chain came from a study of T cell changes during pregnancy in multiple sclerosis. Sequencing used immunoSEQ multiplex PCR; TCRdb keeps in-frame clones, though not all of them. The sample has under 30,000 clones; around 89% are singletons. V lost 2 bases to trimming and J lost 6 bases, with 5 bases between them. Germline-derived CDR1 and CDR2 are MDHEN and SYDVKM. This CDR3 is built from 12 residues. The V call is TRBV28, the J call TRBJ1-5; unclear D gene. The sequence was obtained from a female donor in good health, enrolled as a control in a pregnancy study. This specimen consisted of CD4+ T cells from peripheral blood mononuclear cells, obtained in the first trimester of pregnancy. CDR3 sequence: CASSLVSQPQHF. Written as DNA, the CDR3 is TGTGCCAGCAGTTTAGTCAGTCAGCCCCAGCATTTT. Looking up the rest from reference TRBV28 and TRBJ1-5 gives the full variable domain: DVKVTQSSRYLVKRTGEKVFLECVQDMDHENMFWYRQDPGLGLRLIYFSYDVKMKEKGDIPEGYSVSREKKERFSLILESASTNQTSMYLCASSLVSQPQHFGDGTRLSIL.